This TCR beta chain emerged from a study of CD8 T cells in Susac syndrome. CD8+ and CD4+ T cells from blood underwent TCR beta sequencing. Healthy donors acted as controls, with matching for age and sex. Negative isolation was used for CD8+ and CD4+ T cells, and FACS enrichment was applied to TEMRA cells. Random hexamers were used to reverse transcribe an amount of roughly 0.45 to 1 ug RNA. Each CDR3 protein gets one entry after TCRdb re-called the immunoSEQ multiplex PCR reads with MiXCR. The table shows some 120,000 distinct CDR3 sequences, with more than 90% occurring only once. The CDR3 sequence is 15 residues long. Between the trimmed V and J ends, which lost 1 base and 1 base, there was a span of 10 bases. Germline V gives CDR1 LGHDT, CDR2 YNNKEL (reference sequence).

Sequenced: CD4+ T cells from PBMCs. The chain employs TRBV3-1 and TRBJ1-1; D unclear. This TCR was sampled from a human donor in good health. CDR3 DNA sequence: TGTGCCAGCAGCCAAGGGCGGCCAGGGAACACTGAAGCTTTCTTT. Its protein is CASSQGRPGNTEAFF.